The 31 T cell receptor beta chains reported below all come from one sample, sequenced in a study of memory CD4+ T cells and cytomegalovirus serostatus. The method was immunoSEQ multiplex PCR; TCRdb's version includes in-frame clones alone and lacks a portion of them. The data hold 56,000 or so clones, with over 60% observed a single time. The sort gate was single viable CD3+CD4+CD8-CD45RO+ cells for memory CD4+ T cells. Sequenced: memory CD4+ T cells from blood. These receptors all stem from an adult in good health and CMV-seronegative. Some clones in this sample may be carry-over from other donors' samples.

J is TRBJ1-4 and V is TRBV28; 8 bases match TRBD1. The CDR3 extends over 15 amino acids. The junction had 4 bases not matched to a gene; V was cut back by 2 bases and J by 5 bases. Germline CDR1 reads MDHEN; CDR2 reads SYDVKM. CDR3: CASSLGDRSNEKLFF. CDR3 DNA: TGTGCCAGCAGTTTAGGGGACAGGTCAAATGAAAAACTGTTTTTT.

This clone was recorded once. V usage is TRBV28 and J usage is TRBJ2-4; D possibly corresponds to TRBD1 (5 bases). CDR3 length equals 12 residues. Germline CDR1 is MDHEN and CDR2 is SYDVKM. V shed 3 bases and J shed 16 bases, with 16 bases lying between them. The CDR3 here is CASSLGTGHAYF. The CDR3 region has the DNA TGTGCCAGCAGTTTGGGAACAGGACACGCATACTTC.

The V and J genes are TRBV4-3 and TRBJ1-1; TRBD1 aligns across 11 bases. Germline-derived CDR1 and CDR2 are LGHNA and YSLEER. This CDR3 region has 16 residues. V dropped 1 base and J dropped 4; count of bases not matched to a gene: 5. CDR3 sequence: CASSQGTGGYATEAFF. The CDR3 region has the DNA TGCGCCAGCAGCCAAGGGACAGGGGGCTATGCCACTGAAGCTTTCTTT.

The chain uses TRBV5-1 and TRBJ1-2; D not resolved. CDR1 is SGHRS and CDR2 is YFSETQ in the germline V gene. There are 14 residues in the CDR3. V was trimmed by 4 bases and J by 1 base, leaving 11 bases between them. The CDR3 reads CASSLDGNNYGYTF. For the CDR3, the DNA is TGCGCCAGCAGCCTCGATGGCAATAACTATGGCTACACCTTC.

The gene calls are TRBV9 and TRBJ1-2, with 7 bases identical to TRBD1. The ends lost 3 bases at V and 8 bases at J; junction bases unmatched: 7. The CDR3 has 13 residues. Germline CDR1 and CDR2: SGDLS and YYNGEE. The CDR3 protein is CASSAQGYTGYTF. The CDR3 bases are TGTGCCAGCAGCGCACAGGGGTACACCGGCTACACCTTC.

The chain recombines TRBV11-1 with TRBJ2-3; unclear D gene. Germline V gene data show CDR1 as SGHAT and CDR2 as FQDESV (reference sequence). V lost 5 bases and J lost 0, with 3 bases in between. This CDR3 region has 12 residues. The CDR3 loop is CASSGSTDTQYF. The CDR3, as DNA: TGTGCCAGCAGCGGGAGCACAGATACGCAGTATTTT.

CDR3 DNA sequence: TGTGCCAGCAGACCAAGACAGGGGGGAAAGCAGTACTTC. It specifies CASRPRQGGKQYF. This chain joins TRBV6-6 and TRBJ2-7, with 9 bases aligning to TRBD1. The CDR3 consists of 13 residues. V was clipped by 6 bases and J by 8 bases; unmatched bases: 8. Germline lookup yields CDR1 MNHNY and CDR2 SVGAGI (reference sequence).

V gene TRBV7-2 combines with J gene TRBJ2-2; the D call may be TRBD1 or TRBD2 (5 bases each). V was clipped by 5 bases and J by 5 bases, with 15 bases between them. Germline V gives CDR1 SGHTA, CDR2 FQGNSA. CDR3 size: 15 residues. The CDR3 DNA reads TGTGCCAGCAGCCCCCCATCGGGGCAAACCGGGGAGCTGTTTTTT. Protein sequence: CASSPPSGQTGELFF.

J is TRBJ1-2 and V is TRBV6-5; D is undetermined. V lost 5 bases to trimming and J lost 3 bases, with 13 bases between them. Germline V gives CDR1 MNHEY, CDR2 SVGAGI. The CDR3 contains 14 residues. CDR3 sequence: CASSQQRTYYGYTF. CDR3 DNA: TGTGCCAGCAGTCAACAGAGAACGTACTATGGCTACACCTTC.

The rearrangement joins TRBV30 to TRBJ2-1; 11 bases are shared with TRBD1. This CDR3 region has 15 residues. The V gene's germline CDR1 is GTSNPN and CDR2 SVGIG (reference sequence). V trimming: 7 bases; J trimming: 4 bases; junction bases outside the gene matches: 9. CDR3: CASNRDRGIYNEQFF. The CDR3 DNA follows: TGTGCCTCAAACCGGGACAGGGGGATTTACAATGAGCAGTTCTTC.

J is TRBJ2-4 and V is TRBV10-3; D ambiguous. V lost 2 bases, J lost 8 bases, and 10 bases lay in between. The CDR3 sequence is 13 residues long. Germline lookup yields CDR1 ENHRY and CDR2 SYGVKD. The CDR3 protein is CAISEPTRDIQYF. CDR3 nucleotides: TGTGCCATCAGTGAGCCGACAAGGGACATTCAGTACTTC.

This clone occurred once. CDR3 sequence: CASRLTGATGELFF. CDR3 coding DNA: TGTGCCAGCAGGTTGACAGGCGCCACCGGGGAGCTGTTTTTT. This rearrangement joins TRBV12-1 to TRBJ2-2; the table calls TRBD1, which could not be checked here. TRBV12-1 is recorded as a pseudogene. This CDR3 has 14 residues.

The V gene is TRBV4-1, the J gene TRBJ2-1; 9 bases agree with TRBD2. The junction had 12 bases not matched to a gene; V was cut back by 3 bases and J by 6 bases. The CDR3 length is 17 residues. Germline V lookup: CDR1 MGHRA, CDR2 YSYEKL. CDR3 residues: CASSQIDMGLAGNEQFF. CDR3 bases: TGCGCCAGCAGCCAGATAGACATGGGACTAGCTGGCAATGAGCAGTTCTTC.

The CDR3 bases are TGCGCCAGCAGCCAGGGTACAGGGGGAAATCAGCCCCAGCATTTT. Its translation: CASSQGTGGNQPQHF. The chain is built from TRBV4-1 and TRBJ1-5; TRBD1 aligns across 8 bases. The CDR3 is 15 amino acids. With V trimmed by 3 bases and J by 4 bases, 5 bases remained unmatched. In germline, CDR1 is MGHRA, CDR2 YSYEKL.

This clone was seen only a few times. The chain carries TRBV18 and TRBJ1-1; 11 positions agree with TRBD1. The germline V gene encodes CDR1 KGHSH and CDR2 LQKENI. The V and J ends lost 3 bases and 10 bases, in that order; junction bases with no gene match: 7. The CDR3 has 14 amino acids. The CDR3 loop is CASSPTDRGLGAFF. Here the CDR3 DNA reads TGTGCCAGCTCACCCACGGACAGGGGGCTTGGAGCTTTCTTT.

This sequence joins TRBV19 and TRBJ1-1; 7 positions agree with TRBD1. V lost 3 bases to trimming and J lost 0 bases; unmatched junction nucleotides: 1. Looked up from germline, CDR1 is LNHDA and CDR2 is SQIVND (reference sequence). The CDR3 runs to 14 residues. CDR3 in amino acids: CASSMGQMNTEAFF. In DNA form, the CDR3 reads TGTGCCAGTAGTATGGGACAGATGAACACTGAAGCTTTCTTT.

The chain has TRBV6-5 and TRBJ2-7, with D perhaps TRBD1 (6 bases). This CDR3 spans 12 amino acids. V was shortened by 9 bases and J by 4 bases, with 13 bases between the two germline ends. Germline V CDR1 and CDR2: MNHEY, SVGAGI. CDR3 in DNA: TGTGCCAGTCACTCCAGGGGTTACGAGCAGTACTTC. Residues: CASHSRGYEQYF.

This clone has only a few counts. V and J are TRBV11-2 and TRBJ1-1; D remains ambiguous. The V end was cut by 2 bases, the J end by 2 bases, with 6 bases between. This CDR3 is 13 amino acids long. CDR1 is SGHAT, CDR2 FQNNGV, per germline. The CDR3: CASSLSLNTEAFF. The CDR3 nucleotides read TGTGCCAGCAGCTTAAGTTTAAACACTGAAGCTTTCTTT.

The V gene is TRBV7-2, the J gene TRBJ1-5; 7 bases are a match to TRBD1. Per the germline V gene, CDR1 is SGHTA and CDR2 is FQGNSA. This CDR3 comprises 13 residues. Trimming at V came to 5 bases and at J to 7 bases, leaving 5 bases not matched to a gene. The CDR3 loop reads CASSTDRDQPQHF. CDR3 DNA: TGTGCCAGCAGCACCGACAGGGACCAGCCCCAGCATTTT.

CDR3 sequence reads: CASSSIAKNIQYF. DNA of the CDR3: TGTGCCAGCAGCTCGATAGCCAAAAACATTCAGTACTTC. This chain connects TRBV5-6 to TRBJ2-4; D ambiguous. The CDR3 totals 13 residues. V dropped 3 bases and J dropped 0 bases, with 4 bases sitting between them. Germline lookup yields CDR1 SGHDT and CDR2 YYEEEE.

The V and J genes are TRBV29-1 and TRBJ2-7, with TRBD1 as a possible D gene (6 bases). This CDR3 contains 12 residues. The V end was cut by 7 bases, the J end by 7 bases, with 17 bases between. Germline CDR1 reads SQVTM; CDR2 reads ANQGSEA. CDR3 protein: CSAKTGWGEQYF. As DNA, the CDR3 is TGCAGCGCCAAAACAGGGTGGGGTGAGCAGTACTTC.

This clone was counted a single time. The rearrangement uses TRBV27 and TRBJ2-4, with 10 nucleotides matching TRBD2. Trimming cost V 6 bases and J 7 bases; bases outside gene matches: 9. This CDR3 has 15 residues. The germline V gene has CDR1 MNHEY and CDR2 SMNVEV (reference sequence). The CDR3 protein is CASSRTGSGGNIQYF. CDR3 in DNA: TGTGCCAGCAGCCGAACTGGTAGCGGGGGGAACATTCAGTACTTC.

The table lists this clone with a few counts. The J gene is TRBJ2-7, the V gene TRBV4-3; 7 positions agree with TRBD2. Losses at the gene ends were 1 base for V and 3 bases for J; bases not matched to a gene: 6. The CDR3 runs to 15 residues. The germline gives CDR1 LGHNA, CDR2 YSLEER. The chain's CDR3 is CASSQVRGEGYEQYF. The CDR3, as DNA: TGCGCCAGCAGCCAAGTAAGAGGGGAGGGCTACGAGCAGTACTTC.

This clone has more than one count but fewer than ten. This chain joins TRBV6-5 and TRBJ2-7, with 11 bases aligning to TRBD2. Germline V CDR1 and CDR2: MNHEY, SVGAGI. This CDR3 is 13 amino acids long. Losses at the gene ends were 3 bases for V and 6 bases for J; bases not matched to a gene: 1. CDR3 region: CASSYGLAGEQYF. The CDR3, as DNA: TGTGCCAGCAGTTATGGACTAGCGGGCGAGCAGTACTTC.

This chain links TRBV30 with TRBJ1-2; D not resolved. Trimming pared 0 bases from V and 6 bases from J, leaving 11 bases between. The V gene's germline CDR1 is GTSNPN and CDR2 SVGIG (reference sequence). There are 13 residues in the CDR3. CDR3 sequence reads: CAWSVLLPHGYTF. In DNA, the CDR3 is TGTGCCTGGAGTGTACTGCTCCCACATGGCTACACCTTC.

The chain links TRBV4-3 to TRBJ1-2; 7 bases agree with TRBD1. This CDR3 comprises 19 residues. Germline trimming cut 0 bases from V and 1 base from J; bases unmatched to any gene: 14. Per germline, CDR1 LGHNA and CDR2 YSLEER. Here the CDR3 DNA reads TGCGCCAGCAGCCAAGATTTAGGGGGCATGGGGTTTGTTAACTATGGCTACACCTTC. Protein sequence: CASSQDLGGMGFVNYGYTF.

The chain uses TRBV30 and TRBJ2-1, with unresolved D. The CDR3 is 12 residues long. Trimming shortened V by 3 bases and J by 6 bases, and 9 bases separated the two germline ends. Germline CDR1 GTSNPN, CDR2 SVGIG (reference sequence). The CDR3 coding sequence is TGTGCCTGGAGCCGAAAGCTCAATGAGCAGTTCTTC. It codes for CAWSRKLNEQFF.

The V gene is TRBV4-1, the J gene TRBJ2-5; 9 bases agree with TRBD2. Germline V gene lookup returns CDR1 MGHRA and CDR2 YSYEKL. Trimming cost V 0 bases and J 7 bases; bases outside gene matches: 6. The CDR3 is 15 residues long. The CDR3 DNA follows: TGCGCCAGCAGCCAAGAAGGCGGGGGGGCCTTGACCCAGTACTTC. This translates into CASSQEGGGALTQYF.

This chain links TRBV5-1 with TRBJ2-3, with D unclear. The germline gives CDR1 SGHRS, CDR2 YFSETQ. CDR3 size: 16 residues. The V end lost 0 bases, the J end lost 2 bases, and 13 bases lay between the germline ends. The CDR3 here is CASSLVTADPTDTQYF. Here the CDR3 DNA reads TGCGCCAGCAGCTTGGTGACCGCGGACCCCACAGATACGCAGTATTTT.

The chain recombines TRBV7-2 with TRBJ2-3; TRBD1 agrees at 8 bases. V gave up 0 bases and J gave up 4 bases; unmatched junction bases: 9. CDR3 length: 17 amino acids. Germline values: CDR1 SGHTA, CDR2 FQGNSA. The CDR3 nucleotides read TGTGCCAGCAGCTTAGCCCGGACAGGGACTGGGTCAGATACGCAGTATTTT. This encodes CASSLARTGTGSDTQYF.

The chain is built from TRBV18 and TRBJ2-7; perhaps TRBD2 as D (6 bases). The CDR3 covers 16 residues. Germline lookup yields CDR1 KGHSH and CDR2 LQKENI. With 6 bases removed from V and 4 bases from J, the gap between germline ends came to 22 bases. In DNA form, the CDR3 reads TGTGCCAGCTCGATCCTCCCCGGACTACGGAAATACGAGCAGTACTTC. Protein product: CASSILPGLRKYEQYF.